Sequencing of this T cell receptor beta chain was carried out in a study of cytomegalovirus exposure and HLA in healthy donors. On the study more broadly: Of more than 350 genotyped donors, 81% clustered with self-reported Caucasian donors.

The primer mix had 60 Vbeta and 13 Jbeta primers. Here immunoSEQ multiplex PCR was the method, and the copy in TCRdb shows in-frame clones only, minus some. In the table there are about 110,000 clones, over 60% of which are singletons. This CDR3 is built from 17 residues. Per germline, CDR1 SGHTS and CDR2 YDEGEE. There are a few counts of this clone. The antigen remains undetermined. General observations from the study: Whilst most TCR sequences proved rare, a subset of public TCRs occurred across many donors. As a later analysis revealed, most CMV-associated TCR beta chains appeared HLA-restricted.

The receptor was isolated from a young man in good health and CMV-seropositive. The chain uses TRBV5-8 and TRBJ2-5; tentative D call: TRBD2 (7 bases). The J call is uncertain, as TRBJ2-7 better fits the DNA end. The sequencing input was PBMCs. CDR3 protein: CASSLMGTGGGTYEQYF. As DNA, the CDR3 is TGTGCCAGCAGCTTGATGGGGACGGGGGGCGGGACCTACGAGCAGTACTTC.